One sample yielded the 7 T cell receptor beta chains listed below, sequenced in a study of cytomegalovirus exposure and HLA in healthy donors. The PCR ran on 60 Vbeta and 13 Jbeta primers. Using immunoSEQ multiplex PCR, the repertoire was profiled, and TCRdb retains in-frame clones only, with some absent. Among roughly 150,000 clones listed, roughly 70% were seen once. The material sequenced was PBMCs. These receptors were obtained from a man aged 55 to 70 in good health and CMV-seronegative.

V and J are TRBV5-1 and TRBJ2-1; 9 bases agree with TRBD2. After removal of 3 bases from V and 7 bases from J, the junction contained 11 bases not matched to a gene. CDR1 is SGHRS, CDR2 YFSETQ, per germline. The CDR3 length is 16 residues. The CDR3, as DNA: TGCGCCAGCAGCTCTCCGCAAAGACTAGCGGTTAATGAGCAGTTCTTC. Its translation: CASSSPQRLAVNEQFF. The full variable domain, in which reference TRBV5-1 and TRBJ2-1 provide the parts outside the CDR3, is KAGVTQTPRYLIKTRGQQVTLSCSPISGHRSVSWYQQTPGQGLQFLFEYFSETQRNKGNFPGRFSGRQFSNSRSEMNVSTLELGDSALYLCASSSPQRLAVNEQFFGPGTRLTVL.

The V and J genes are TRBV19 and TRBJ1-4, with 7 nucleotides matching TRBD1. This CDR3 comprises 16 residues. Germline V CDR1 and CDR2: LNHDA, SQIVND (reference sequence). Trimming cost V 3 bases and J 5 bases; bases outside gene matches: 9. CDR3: CASSIRMTGSNEKLFF. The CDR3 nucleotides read TGTGCCAGTAGTATTCGGATGACAGGGTCAAATGAAAAACTGTTTTTT.

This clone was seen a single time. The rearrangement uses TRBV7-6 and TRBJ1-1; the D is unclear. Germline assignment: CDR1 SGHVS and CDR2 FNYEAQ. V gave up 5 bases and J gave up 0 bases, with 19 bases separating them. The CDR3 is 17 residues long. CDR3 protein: CASSRDTGSGMNTEAFF. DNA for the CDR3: TGTGCCAGCAGCCGGGATACGGGGTCCGGAATGAACACTGAAGCTTTCTTT. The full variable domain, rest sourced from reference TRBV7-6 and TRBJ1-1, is GAGVSQSPRYKVTKRGQDVALRCDPISGHVSLYWYRQALGQGPEFLTYFNYEAQQDKSGLPNDRFSAERPEGSISTLTIQRTEQRDSAMYRCASSRDTGSGMNTEAFFGQGTRLTVV.

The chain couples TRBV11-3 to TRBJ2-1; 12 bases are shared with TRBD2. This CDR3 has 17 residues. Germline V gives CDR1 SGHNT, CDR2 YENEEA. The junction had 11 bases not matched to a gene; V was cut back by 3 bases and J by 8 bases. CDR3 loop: CASSFSLLAGGIDEQFF. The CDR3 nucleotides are TGTGCCAGCAGCTTCTCCCTTCTAGCGGGAGGGATCGATGAGCAGTTCTTC.

The CDR3 region is CASSLDGLAGREQFF. The CDR3, as DNA: TGTGCCAGCAGCTTGGATGGGCTAGCGGGAAGAGAGCAGTTCTTC. The chain combines TRBV5-4 with TRBJ2-1; 9 bases match TRBD2. The germline CDR1 and CDR2 sequences are SGHNT and YYREEE (reference sequence). The CDR3 is made up of 15 amino acids. The ends lost 0 bases at V and 10 bases at J; junction bases unmatched: 8.

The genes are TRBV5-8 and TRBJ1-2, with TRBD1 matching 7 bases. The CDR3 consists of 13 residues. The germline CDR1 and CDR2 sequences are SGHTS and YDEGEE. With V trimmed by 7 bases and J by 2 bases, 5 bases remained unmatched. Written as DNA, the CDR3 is TGTGCCAGCGGGTGGGACAGCAACTATGGCTACACCTTC. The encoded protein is CASGWDSNYGYTF. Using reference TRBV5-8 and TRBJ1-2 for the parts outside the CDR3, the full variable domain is EAGVTQSPTHLIKTRGQQATLRCSPISGHTSVYWYQQALGLGLQFLLWYDEGEERNRGNFPPRFSGRQFPNYSSELNVNALELEDSALYLCASGWDSNYGYTFGSGTRLTVV.

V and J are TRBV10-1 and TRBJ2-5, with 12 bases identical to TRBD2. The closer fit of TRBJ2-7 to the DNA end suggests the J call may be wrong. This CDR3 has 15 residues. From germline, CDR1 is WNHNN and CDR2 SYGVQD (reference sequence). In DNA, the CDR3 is TGCGCCAGCAGTGGTCTAGCGGGAGGGCCCTACGAGCAGTACTTC. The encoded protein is CASSGLAGGPYEQYF.